This TCR beta chain was identified during a study of T cell changes during pregnancy in multiple sclerosis. The CDR3 runs 14 residues. Trimming removed 0 bases at V and 16 bases at J, with 18 bases between. CDR1 is MGHRA and CDR2 is YSYEKL in the germline V gene. Profiled with immunoSEQ multiplex PCR; TCRdb holds only in-frame clones, not every one. This table has roughly 69,000 clones, roughly 93% appearing once. Specimen: peripheral blood, collected in the third trimester of pregnancy. The rearrangement uses TRBV4-1 and TRBJ1-4; perhaps TRBD1 as D (5 bases). The clonotype comes from a female donor with multiple sclerosis, enrolled in a pregnancy study. CDR3 nucleotide sequence: TGCGCCAGCAGCCAAGATATCCAGGGCAGGGTGGCGTTTTTT. Translation: CASSQDIQGRVAFF.